The 10 T cell receptor beta chains below all came from one sample that was sequenced in a study of blood T cell repertoires in COVID-19. Some clones are missing from TCRdb's copy, which holds only in-frame ones; the method was immunoSEQ multiplex PCR. Here the sample spans about 390,000 clones, around 87% being singletons. Sequenced: peripheral blood. These receptor sequences come from a woman in her sixties or seventies with COVID-19, enrolled during active disease.

The rearrangement links TRBV28 to TRBJ1-5; no reliable D call. The CDR3 length is 13 residues. V gave up 2 bases and J gave up 6 bases, with 8 bases separating them. Germline CDR1 MDHEN, CDR2 SYDVKM. The CDR3: CASSLERFQPQHF. The CDR3 nucleotides read TGTGCCAGCAGTTTAGAGAGGTTTCAGCCCCAGCATTTT.

This clone appeared a single time. The CDR3 sequence is CASRGDRGITGELFF. CDR3 bases: TGTGCCAGCAGGGGGGACAGGGGGATTACCGGGGAGCTGTTTTTT. This chain uses TRBV2 with TRBJ2-2, with 11 bases matching TRBD1. Per germline, CDR1 SNHLY and CDR2 FYNNEI. Trimming cost V 6 bases and J 5 bases; bases outside gene matches: 5. The length of the CDR3 is 15 residues. Using reference TRBV2 and TRBJ2-2 for the parts outside the CDR3, the full variable domain is EPEVTQTPSHQVTQMGQEVILRCVPISNHLYFYWYRQILGQKVEFLVSFYNNEISEKSEIFDDQFSVERPDGSNFTLKIRSTKLEDSAMYFCASRGDRGITGELFFGEGSRLTVL.

The CDR3 protein is CASSSGTSGGGEQFF. The CDR3 DNA is TGTGCCAGCAGCTCAGGGACTAGCGGGGGGGGTGAGCAGTTCTTC. The V and J genes are TRBV7-6 and TRBJ2-1; TRBD2 agrees at 16 bases. This CDR3 has 15 amino acids. Germline CDR1 is SGHVS and CDR2 is FNYEAQ. Unmatched junction bases numbered 3, after V lost 4 bases and J lost 9 bases. The full variable domain, with the rest looked up from reference TRBV7-6 and TRBJ2-1, is GAGVSQSPRYKVTKRGQDVALRCDPISGHVSLYWYRQALGQGPEFLTYFNYEAQQDKSGLPNDRFSAERPEGSISTLTIQRTEQRDSAMYRCASSSGTSGGGEQFFGPGTRLTVL.

This clone has at least ten counts. V gene TRBV9 combines with J gene TRBJ2-3; 12 bases agree with TRBD2. V trimming: 4 bases; J trimming: 8 bases; junction bases outside the gene matches: 11. This CDR3 comprises 16 residues. Per germline, CDR1 SGDLS and CDR2 YYNGEE. CDR3 nucleotides: TGTGCCAGCAGCCCTGCTAGCGGGGGGGCTTTGGGTACGCAGTATTTT. It is translated as CASSPASGGALGTQYF.

This clone was observed once. The V and J genes are TRBV7-9 and TRBJ2-5; D perhaps matches TRBD1 (6 bases). In germline, CDR1 is SEHNR, CDR2 FQNEAQ (reference sequence). The CDR3 runs 14 residues. V was pared by 4 bases and J by 4 bases, with 13 bases between. The CDR3 region is CASSSKGVAETQYF. The CDR3 region has the DNA TGTGCCAGCAGCTCCAAGGGGGTGGCAGAGACCCAGTACTTC.

J is TRBJ1-3 and V is TRBV7-9; maybe TRBD1 (6 bases). Per germline, CDR1 SEHNR and CDR2 FQNEAQ (reference sequence). The V end lost 6 bases, the J end lost 1 base, and 13 bases lay between the germline ends. This CDR3 is 15 amino acids long. The DNA of the CDR3 is TGTGCCAGCAGTACCCAGGGGACATCTGGAAACACCATATATTTT. Protein: CASSTQGTSGNTIYF.

As for this clone: The same CDR3 can be traced to other DNA sequences in this sample. The chain employs TRBV18 and TRBJ1-5; the D gene is possibly TRBD1 (6 bases). V lost 4 bases and J lost 4, with 8 bases in between. The CDR3 contains 13 residues. The germline V gene has CDR1 KGHSH and CDR2 LQKENI. The CDR3 bases are TGTGCCAGCTCACAAGGGGGAAATCAGCCCCAGCATTTT. As protein: CASSQGGNQPQHF.

This clone was observed once. The CDR3 sequence: CASNQKGGQGTYEQYF. As DNA, the CDR3 is TGTGCCAGTAACCAGAAGGGGGGACAGGGGACCTACGAGCAGTACTTC. The rearrangement links TRBV19 to TRBJ2-7; 10 bases fit TRBD1. V shed 7 bases and J 2 bases; nucleotides not matched to a gene: 11. Germline V gene lookup returns CDR1 LNHDA and CDR2 SQIVND (reference sequence). This CDR3 comprises 16 residues.

The CDR3 DNA follows: TGTGCCAGCAGCCGGTCTGCGGGCACTGAAGCTTTCTTT. Translated, it gives CASSRSAGTEAFF. The V and J genes are TRBV3-1 (or the pseudogene TRBV3-2) and TRBJ1-1; D remains ambiguous. V dropped 4 bases and J dropped 4 bases, with 10 bases sitting between them. This CDR3 is built from 13 residues. From germline, CDR1 is LGHDT and CDR2 YNNKEL (reference sequence).

As for this clone: The identical CDR3 is also encoded by other nucleotide sequences in the sample. This chain joins TRBV19 and TRBJ1-2; D remains ambiguous. V shed 5 bases and J shed 2 bases, with 12 bases lying between them. The CDR3 has 14 residues. CDR1 LNHDA and CDR2 SQIVND come from the germline V gene (reference sequence). CDR3 residues: CASSPRGANYGYTF. DNA for the CDR3: TGTGCCAGTAGTCCCCGAGGAGCGAACTATGGCTACACCTTC.